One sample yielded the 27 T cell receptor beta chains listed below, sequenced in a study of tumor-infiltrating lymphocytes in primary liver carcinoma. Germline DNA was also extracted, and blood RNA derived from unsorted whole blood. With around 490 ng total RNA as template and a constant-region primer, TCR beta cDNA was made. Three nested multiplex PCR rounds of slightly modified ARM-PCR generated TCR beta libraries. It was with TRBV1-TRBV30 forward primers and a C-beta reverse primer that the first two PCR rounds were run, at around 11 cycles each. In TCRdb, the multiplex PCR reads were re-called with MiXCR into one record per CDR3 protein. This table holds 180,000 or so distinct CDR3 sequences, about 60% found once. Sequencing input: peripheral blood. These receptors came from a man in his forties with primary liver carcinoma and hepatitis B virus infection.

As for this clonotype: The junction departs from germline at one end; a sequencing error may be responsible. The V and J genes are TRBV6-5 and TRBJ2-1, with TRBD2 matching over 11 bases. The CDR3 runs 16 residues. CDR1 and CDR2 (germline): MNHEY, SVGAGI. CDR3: CAISSQTSGDYNEQFF. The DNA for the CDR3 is TGTGCCATCAGTTCCCAGACTAGCGGGGACTACAATGAGCAGTTCTTC.

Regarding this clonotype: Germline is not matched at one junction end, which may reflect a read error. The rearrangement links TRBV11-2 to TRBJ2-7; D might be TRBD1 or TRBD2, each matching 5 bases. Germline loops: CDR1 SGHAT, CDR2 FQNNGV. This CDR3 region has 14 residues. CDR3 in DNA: TGTGCCAGTAGCCCGAGGGCAGGGTACTACGAGCGGTACTTC. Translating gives CASSPRAGYYERYF.

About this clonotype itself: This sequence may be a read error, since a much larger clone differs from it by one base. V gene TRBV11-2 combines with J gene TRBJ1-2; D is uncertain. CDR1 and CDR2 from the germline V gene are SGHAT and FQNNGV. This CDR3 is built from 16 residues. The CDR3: CAISPQVSQERNGYTF. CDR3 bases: TGTGCCATCAGCCCTCAAGTCTCGCAGGAACGTAATGGCTACACCTTC.

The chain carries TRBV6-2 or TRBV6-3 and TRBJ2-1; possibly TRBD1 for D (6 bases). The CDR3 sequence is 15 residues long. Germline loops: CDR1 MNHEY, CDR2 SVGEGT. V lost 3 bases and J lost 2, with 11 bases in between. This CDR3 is CASSYRGSPYNEQFF. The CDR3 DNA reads TGTGCCAGCAGTTATAGGGGGTCGCCCTACAATGAGCAGTTCTTC.

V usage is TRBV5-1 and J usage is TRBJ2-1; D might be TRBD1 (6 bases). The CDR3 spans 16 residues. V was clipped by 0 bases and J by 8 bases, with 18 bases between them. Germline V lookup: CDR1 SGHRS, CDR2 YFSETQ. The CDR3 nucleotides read TGCGCCAGCAGCTTGGGGCAGGGGCCCGTGACGGATGAGCAGTTCTTC. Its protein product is CASSLGQGPVTDEQFF.

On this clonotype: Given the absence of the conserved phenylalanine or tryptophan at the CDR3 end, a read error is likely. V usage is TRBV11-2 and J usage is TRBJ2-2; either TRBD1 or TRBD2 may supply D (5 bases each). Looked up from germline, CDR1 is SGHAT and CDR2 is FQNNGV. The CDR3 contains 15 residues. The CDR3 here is CTSSSGPLLLGELFL. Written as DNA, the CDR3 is TGTACCAGCAGCTCGGGGCCACTACTACTCGGGGAGCTGTTTCTT.

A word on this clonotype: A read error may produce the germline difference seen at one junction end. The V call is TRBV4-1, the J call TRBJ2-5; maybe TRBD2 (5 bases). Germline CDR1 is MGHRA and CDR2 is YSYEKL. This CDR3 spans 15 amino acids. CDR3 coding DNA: TGCGCCAGCAGCCAAGGTCAGGACTCTGAAGAGAGCCAGTACTTC. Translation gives CASSQGQDSEESQYF.

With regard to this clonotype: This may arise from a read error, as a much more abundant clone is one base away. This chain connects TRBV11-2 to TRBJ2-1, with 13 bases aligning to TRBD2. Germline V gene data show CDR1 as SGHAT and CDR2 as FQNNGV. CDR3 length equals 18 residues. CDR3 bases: TGCGCCAGCAGCCAAGCCGTCTTACTAGCGGGAGGGTACAATGAGCAGCTCTTC. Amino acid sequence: CASSQAVLLAGGYNEQLF.

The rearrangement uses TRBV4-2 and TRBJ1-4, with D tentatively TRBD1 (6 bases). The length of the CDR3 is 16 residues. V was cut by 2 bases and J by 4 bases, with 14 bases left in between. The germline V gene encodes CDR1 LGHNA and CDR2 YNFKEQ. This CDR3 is CASSQPGTRFNEKLFF. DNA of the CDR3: TGTGCCAGCAGCCAACCCGGGACAAGGTTTAATGAAAAACTGTTTTTT.

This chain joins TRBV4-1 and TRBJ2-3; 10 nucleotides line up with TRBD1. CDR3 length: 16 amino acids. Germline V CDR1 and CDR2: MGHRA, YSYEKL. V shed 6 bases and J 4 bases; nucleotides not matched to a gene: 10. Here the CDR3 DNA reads TGCGCCAGCAGTCGACGGGGGGACAGGGGCCCAGATACGCAGTATTTT. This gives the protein CASSRRGDRGPDTQYF.

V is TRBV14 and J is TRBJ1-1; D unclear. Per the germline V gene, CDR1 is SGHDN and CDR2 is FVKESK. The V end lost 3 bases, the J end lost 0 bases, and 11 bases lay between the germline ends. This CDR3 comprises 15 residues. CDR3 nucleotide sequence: TGTGCCAGCAGCCAGAACGGCCCAATGAACACTGAAGCTTTCTTT. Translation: CASSQNGPMNTEAFF. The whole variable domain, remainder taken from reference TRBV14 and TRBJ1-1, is EAGVTQFPSHSVIEKGQTVTLRCDPISGHDNLYWYRRVMGKEIKFLLHFVKESKQDESGMPNNRFLAERTGGTYSTLKVQPAELEDSGVYFCASSQNGPMNTEAFFGQGTRLTVV.

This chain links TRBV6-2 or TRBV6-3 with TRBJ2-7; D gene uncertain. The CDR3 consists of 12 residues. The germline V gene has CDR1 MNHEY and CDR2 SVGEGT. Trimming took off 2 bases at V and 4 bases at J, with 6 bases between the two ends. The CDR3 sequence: CASSYRPYEQYF. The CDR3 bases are TGTGCCAGCAGTTACCGACCTTACGAGCAGTACTTC.

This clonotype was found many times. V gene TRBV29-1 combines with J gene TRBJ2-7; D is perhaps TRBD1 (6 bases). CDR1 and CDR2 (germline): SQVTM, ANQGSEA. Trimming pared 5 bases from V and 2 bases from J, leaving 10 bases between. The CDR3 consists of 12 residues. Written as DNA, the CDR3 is TGCAGCGTTAGGGGACACACCTACGAGCAGTACTTC. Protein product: CSVRGHTYEQYF.

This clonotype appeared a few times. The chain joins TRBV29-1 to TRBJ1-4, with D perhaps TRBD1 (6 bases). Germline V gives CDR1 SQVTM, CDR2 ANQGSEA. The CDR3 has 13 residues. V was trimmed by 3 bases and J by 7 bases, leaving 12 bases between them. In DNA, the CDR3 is TGCAGCGTTGAGGGGGACAAGAGTGAAAAACTGTTTTTT. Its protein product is CSVEGDKSEKLFF.

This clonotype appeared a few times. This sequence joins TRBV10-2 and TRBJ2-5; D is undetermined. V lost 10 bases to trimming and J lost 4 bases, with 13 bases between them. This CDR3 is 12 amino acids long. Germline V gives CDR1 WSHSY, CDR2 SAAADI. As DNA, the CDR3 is TGCGCCACCAAACCCCGCGGAGAGACCCAGTACTTC. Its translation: CATKPRGETQYF.

Written as DNA, the CDR3 is TGTGCCAGCAGTAAAGAACAGGGGATGAGCACTGAAGCTTTCTTT. Translation gives CASSKEQGMSTEAFF. The V and J genes are TRBV6-5 and TRBJ1-1; 7 nucleotides match TRBD1. This CDR3 has 15 amino acids. The V segment lost 5 bases and the J segment 4 bases; nucleotides outside the gene matches: 10. The germline gives CDR1 MNHEY, CDR2 SVGAGI.

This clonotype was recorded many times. Here the CDR3 DNA reads TGCAGCGTTGCGGCGGCTAGCGGTGAGACCCAGTACTTC. Its protein is CSVAAASGETQYF. V gene TRBV29-1 combines with J gene TRBJ2-5; 7 bases agree with TRBD2. The CDR3 extends over 13 amino acids. Germline V CDR1 and CDR2: SQVTM, ANQGSEA. V shed 4 bases and J 5 bases; nucleotides not matched to a gene: 7.

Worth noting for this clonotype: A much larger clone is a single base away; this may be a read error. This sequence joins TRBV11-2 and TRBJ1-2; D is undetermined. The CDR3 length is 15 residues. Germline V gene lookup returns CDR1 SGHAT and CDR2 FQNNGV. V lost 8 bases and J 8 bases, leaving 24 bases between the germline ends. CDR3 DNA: TGTGCCAGCCTTTTGCCGCCTACCCGGGCGGACGGCTACACCTTC. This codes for CASLLPPTRADGYTF.

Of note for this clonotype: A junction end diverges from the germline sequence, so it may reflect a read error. CDR3 amino acids: CSVEEPDRLTYKQYF. The CDR3 DNA reads as TGCAGCGTTGAAGAACCCGACAGGCTGACCTACAAGCAATACTTC. V and J are TRBV29-1 and TRBJ2-7; D is perhaps TRBD1 (6 bases). Germline V gene lookup returns CDR1 SQVTM and CDR2 ANQGSEA. CDR3 size: 15 residues.

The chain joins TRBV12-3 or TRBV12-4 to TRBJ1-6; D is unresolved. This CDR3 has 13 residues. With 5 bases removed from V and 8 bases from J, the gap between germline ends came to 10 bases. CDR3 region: CASSLYTDSPLHF. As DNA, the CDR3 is TGTGCCAGCAGTCTATATACAGATTCACCCCTCCACTTT.

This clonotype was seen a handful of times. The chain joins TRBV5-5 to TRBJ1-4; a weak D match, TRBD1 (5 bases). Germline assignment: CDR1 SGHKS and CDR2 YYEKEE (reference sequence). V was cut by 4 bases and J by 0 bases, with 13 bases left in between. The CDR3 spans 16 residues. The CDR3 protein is CASSAGPFATNEKLFF. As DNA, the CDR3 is TGTGCCAGCAGCGCGGGACCTTTTGCAACTAATGAAAAACTGTTTTTT.

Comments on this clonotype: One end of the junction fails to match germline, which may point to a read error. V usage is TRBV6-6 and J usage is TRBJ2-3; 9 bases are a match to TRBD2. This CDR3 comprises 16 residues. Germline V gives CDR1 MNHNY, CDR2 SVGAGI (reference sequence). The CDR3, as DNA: TGTGCCAGCGAAAACGAGGCGGGAGGGCTCACAGGTACGCAGTATTTT. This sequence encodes CASENEAGGLTGTQYF.

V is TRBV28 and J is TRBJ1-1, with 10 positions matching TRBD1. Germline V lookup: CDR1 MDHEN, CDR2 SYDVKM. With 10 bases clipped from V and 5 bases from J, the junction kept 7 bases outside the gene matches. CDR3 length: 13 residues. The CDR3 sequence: CAIRQGAGTEAFF. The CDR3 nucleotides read TGTGCCATTCGACAGGGGGCAGGAACTGAAGCTTTCTTT. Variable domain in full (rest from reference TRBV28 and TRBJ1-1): DVKVTQSSRYLVKRTGEKVFLECVQDMDHENMFWYRQDPGLGLRLIYFSYDVKMKEKGDIPEGYSVSREKKERFSLILESASTNQTSMYLCAIRQGAGTEAFFGQGTRLTVV.

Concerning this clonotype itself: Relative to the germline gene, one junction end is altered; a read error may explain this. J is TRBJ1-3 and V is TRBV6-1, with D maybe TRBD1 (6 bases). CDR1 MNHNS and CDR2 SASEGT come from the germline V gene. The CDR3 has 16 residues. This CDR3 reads CSSSQRRTDTGNTIYF. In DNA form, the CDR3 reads TGTTCCAGCAGCCAAAGAAGGACAGACACTGGAAACACCATATATTTT.

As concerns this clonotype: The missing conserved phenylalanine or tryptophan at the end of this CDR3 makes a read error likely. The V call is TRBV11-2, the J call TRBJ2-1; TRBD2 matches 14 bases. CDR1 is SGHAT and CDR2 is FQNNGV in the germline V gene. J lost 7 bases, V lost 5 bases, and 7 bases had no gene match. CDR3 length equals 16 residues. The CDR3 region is CASSPGLAGGENEQFI. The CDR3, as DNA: TGTGCCAGCAGCCCCGGACTAGCGGGAGGAGAGAATGAGCAGTTCATC.

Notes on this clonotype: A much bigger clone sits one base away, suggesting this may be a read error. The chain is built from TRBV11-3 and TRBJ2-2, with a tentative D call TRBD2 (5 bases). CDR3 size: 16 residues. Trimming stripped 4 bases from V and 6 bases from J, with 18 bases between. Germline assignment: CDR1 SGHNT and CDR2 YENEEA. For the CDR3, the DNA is TGTGCCAGCAGCTCTTACGCTAGAGGGAGATCCGGGGAGCTGTTTTTT. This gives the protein CASSSYARGRSGELFF. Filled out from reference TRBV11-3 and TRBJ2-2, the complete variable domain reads EAGVVQSPRYKIIEKKQPVAFWCNPISGHNTLYWYLQNLGQGPELLIRYENEEAVDDSQLPKDRFSAERLKGVDSTLKIQPAELGDSAVYLCASSSYARGRSGELFFGEGSRLTVL.

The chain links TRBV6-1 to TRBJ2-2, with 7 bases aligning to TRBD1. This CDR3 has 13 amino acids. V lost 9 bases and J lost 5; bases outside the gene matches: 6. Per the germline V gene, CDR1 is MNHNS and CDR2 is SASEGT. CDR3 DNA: TGTGCCAGTTGGGGACAGTGGACCGGGGAGCTGTTTTTT. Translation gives CASWGQWTGELFF.